The 8 T cell receptor beta chains given below trace back to one sample, sequenced in a study of shared clonotypes between healthy human individuals. Sequencing was performed with immunoSEQ multiplex PCR; in TCRdb, only in-frame clones are kept and a portion is missing. The profile shows approximately 2.5 million clones, 80% to 95% of them singletons. The specimen sequenced was naive CD4+ T cells from PBMCs. The subset is: CD45RA+ positively selected. These receptor sequences come from a man aged 18 to 29 in good health. Some clones in this sample may be carry-over from other donors' samples.

This clone was counted between two and nine times. The J gene is TRBJ1-5, the V gene TRBV30; 7 bases align to TRBD1. V gave up 2 bases and J gave up 1 base; unmatched junction bases: 5. The CDR3 contains 15 residues. Per germline, CDR1 GTSNPN and CDR2 SVGIG (reference sequence). The CDR3 loop is CAWSHRGNSNQPQHF. The CDR3 region has the DNA TGTGCCTGGAGTCACAGGGGAAACAGCAATCAGCCCCAGCATTTT.

The chain is built from TRBV9 and TRBJ2-5; D is undetermined. CDR3 length: 14 residues. V dropped 4 bases and J dropped 3 bases, with 13 bases sitting between them. Germline-derived CDR1 and CDR2 are SGDLS and YYNGEE. CDR3 region: CASSPGPAEETQYF. CDR3 nucleotides: TGTGCCAGCAGCCCGGGCCCAGCCGAAGAGACCCAGTACTTC. Full variable domain (rest looked up from reference TRBV9 and TRBJ2-5): DSGVTQTPKHLITATGQRVTLRCSPRSGDLSVYWYQQSLDQGLQFLIQYYNGEERAKGNILERFSAQQFPDLHSELNLSSLELGDSALYFCASSPGPAEETQYFGPGTRLLVL.

V usage is TRBV6-6 and J usage is TRBJ1-5; TRBD1 matches 7 bases. Germline V gene data show CDR1 as MNHNY and CDR2 as SVGAGI (reference sequence). Trimming cost V 4 bases and J 9 bases; bases outside gene matches: 15. The CDR3 extends over 16 amino acids. DNA for the CDR3: TGTGCCAGCAGTTCGGGGCCAGGGGGTGAAAAGCGGCCCCAGCATTTT. It translates to CASSSGPGGEKRPQHF.

The chain joins TRBV4-1 to TRBJ2-1, with TRBD1 identical over 7 bases. In germline, CDR1 is MGHRA, CDR2 YSYEKL. Trimming took 6 bases from V and 0 from J; bases not matched to a gene: 2. This CDR3 has 14 amino acids. CDR3 sequence reads: CASRGTDSYNEQFF. The CDR3 DNA reads TGCGCCAGCAGGGGGACAGACTCCTACAATGAGCAGTTCTTC.

This rearrangement joins TRBV7-3 to TRBJ2-1, with D possibly being TRBD1 or TRBD2 (5 bases each). V lost 3 bases to trimming and J lost 8 bases, with 20 bases between them. From germline, CDR1 is SGHTA and CDR2 FQGTGA. The CDR3 is made up of 16 amino acids. The CDR3 DNA sequence: TGTGCCAGCAGCTTCCACCCATCGGGGCCCTGGGATGAGCAGTTCTTC. Protein sequence: CASSFHPSGPWDEQFF.

This chain connects TRBV2 to TRBJ2-7; tentatively, D is TRBD2 (5 bases). CDR1 SNHLY and CDR2 FYNNEI come from the germline V gene. This CDR3 contains 14 residues. V was clipped by 7 bases and J by 0 bases, with 13 bases between them. CDR3 sequence (DNA): TGTGCCAGCACTTCCGGGGTGGGCTCCTACGAGCAGTACTTC. Protein: CASTSGVGSYEQYF. Together with reference TRBV2 and TRBJ2-7, the CDR3 gives the full variable domain: EPEVTQTPSHQVTQMGQEVILRCVPISNHLYFYWYRQILGQKVEFLVSFYNNEISEKSEIFDDQFSVERPDGSNFTLKIRSTKLEDSAMYFCASTSGVGSYEQYFGPGTRLTVT.

Comments on this clone: The same CDR3 can be traced to other DNA sequences in this sample. The rearrangement links TRBV5-1 to TRBJ2-1, with D possibly being TRBD1 (6 bases). The CDR3 runs to 15 residues. V lost 0 bases, J lost 1 base, and 8 bases lay in between. The germline CDR1 and CDR2 sequences are SGHRS and YFSETQ. This chain's CDR3 is CASSLGQDSYNEQFF. CDR3 sequence (DNA): TGCGCCAGCAGCTTGGGACAGGATTCCTACAATGAGCAGTTCTTC.

The chain joins TRBV28 to TRBJ1-4; D is possibly TRBD1 (6 bases). Germline CDR1 and CDR2: MDHEN and SYDVKM. The CDR3 length is 14 residues. V was pared by 2 bases and J by 6 bases, with 10 bases between. CDR3 sequence (DNA): TGTGCCAGCAGTTTAGGGGGCGGGTATGAAAAACTGTTTTTT. Residues: CASSLGGGYEKLFF.